The 18 T cell receptor beta chains below were found in one sample sequenced in a study of shared T cell receptors in the human thymus. Sequencing used immunoSEQ multiplex PCR; TCRdb keeps in-frame clones, though not all of them. The sample contains some 660,000 clones, more than 75% of which appear only once. Another study also made use of these data, one on human thymus T cells.

Sequencing was done on a sample of thymocytes. These receptors were collected from a boy in the first two years of life with a congenital heart defect.

As concerns this clone: One junction end does not reproduce the germline sequence, and a read error may be involved. J is TRBJ1-3 and V is TRBV7-6; no definite D call. CDR1 SGHVS and CDR2 FNYEAQ come from the germline V gene. The CDR3 consists of 18 residues. The CDR3 here is CAISLDLTERSSGNTIYF. The CDR3 DNA reads as TGTGCCATCAGCTTAGATCTAACCGAACGGAGCTCTGGAAACACCATATATTTT. Together with reference TRBV7-6 and TRBJ1-3, the CDR3 gives the full variable domain: GAGVSQSPRYKVTKRGQDVALRCDPISGHVSLYWYRQALGQGPEFLTYFNYEAQQDKSGLPNDRFSAERPEGSISTLTIQRTEQRDSAMYRCAISLDLTERSSGNTIYFGEGSWLTVV.

This chain joins TRBV9 and TRBJ1-3; TRBD1 might be the D (6 bases). V lost 4 bases to trimming and J lost 0 bases, with 23 bases between them. The CDR3 loop spans 19 amino acids. Germline V gene data show CDR1 as SGDLS and CDR2 as YYNGEE. CDR3 residues: CASSRDGLVRGHSGNTIYF. The CDR3 DNA sequence: TGTGCCAGCAGCAGAGACGGGTTGGTCAGGGGCCACTCTGGAAACACCATATATTTT.

This clone appeared a few times. The CDR3 region has the DNA TGTGCCAGCAGCTACCAGCGGTGCCCACCCCCAGATACGCAGTATTTT. Encoded protein: CASSYQRCPPPDTQYF. V and J are TRBV6-5 and TRBJ2-3; the D gene is possibly TRBD2 (5 bases). Germline CDR1 reads MNHEY; CDR2 reads SVGAGI. V shed 6 bases and J shed 4 bases, with 20 bases lying between them. The CDR3 loop spans 16 amino acids.

The chain has TRBV5-1 and TRBJ1-4, with D uncertain. The germline V and J ends were trimmed by 5 bases and 7 bases, with 15 bases remaining between them. In germline, CDR1 is SGHRS, CDR2 YFSETQ. The CDR3 is 14 amino acids. The CDR3 sequence is CASSPRLRTEKLFF. CDR3 coding DNA: TGCGCCAGCAGTCCCCGGTTAAGAACTGAAAAACTGTTTTTT.

The chain joins TRBV5-1 to TRBJ2-1, with TRBD1 identical over 7 bases. V dropped 5 bases and J dropped 2; count of bases not matched to a gene: 7. There are 15 residues in the CDR3. Germline values: CDR1 SGHRS, CDR2 YFSETQ. Written as DNA, the CDR3 is TGCGCCAGCAGTTTCGACAGGGAACCCTACAATGAGCAGTTCTTC. Translated: CASSFDREPYNEQFF.

V and J are TRBV28 and TRBJ1-3, with 11 bases lining up with TRBD1. CDR1 is MDHEN, CDR2 SYDVKM, per germline. Trimming cost V 2 bases and J 4 bases; bases outside gene matches: 16. The CDR3 length is 20 residues. CDR3 amino acids: CASSLGLYRPGQGVGNTIYF. The CDR3 DNA follows: TGTGCCAGCAGTTTAGGCCTTTATCGTCCGGGACAGGGGGTCGGAAACACCATATATTTT.

The chain combines TRBV7-2 with TRBJ2-5; D not certain. The CDR3 consists of 16 residues. Germline values: CDR1 SGHTA, CDR2 FQGNSA. The V end lost 4 bases, the J end lost 0 bases, and 15 bases lay between the germline ends. The CDR3 reads CASSYPETGHQETQYF. As DNA, the CDR3 is TGTGCCAGCAGCTATCCTGAGACGGGTCACCAAGAGACCCAGTACTTC.

This chain joins TRBV30 and TRBJ2-7; TRBD1 is a possible D gene (6 bases). Trimming cost V 1 base and J 6 bases, with 10 bases left between them. This CDR3 spans 12 amino acids. The V gene's germline CDR1 is GTSNPN and CDR2 SVGIG (reference sequence). DNA for the CDR3: TGTGCCTGGAGTGGAACAGGGATCGAGCAGTACTTC. As protein: CAWSGTGIEQYF.

The J gene is TRBJ2-1, the V gene TRBV27; TRBD2 might be the D (5 bases). CDR1 and CDR2 from the germline V gene are MNHEY and SMNVEV (reference sequence). V lost 6 bases and J 8 bases, leaving 14 bases between the germline ends. The CDR3 is made up of 13 amino acids. In nucleotides, the CDR3 is TGTGCCAGCAGCCCATCCTCGGGGTATGAGCAGTTCTTC. Translated, it gives CASSPSSGYEQFF.

This clone occurred once. The V call is TRBV2, the J call TRBJ2-1; 7 nucleotides agree with TRBD2. The V and J ends lost 6 bases and 0 bases, in that order; junction bases with no gene match: 11. Germline V CDR1 and CDR2: SNHLY, FYNNEI. CDR3 size: 17 residues. CDR3 sequence: CASRPSGVKISYNEQFF. In nucleotides, the CDR3 is TGTGCCAGCAGACCTAGCGGCGTAAAGATCTCCTACAATGAGCAGTTCTTC.

J is TRBJ2-7 and V is TRBV14, with 9 positions matching TRBD1. In germline, CDR1 is SGHDN, CDR2 FVKESK. V gave up 4 bases and J gave up 3 bases; unmatched junction bases: 4. The CDR3 sequence is 14 residues long. This CDR3 is CASSRRDRDYEQYF. The CDR3 coding sequence is TGTGCCAGCAGCCGTCGGGACAGGGACTACGAGCAGTACTTC.

The chain uses TRBV29-1 and TRBJ1-2; D is ambiguous. This CDR3 has 13 residues. In germline, CDR1 is SQVTM, CDR2 ANQGSEA. V was cut by 3 bases and J by 4 bases, with 12 bases left in between. CDR3 protein: CSVERQCGYGYTF. The CDR3 DNA sequence: TGCAGCGTTGAGAGACAATGTGGCTATGGCTACACCTTC.

The gene calls are TRBV14 and TRBJ2-7; tentatively, D is TRBD2 (5 bases). This CDR3 has 15 residues. Germline CDR1 reads SGHDN; CDR2 reads FVKESK. V lost 3 bases, J lost 7 bases, and 19 bases lay in between. The CDR3 region has the DNA TGTGCCAGCAGCCACTCCGGGATACCTACGAGGGAGCAGTACTTC. It specifies CASSHSGIPTREQYF.

A note on this clone: The same CDR3 arises from other DNA sequences in this sample as well. CDR3 coding DNA: TGTGCCAGCAGCAAAGGGGTGGGGGGGAAGTCACCCCTCCACTTT. Its protein product is CASSKGVGGKSPLHF. This chain uses TRBV6-5 with TRBJ1-6; possibly TRBD1 for D (5 bases). Looked up from germline, CDR1 is MNHEY and CDR2 is SVGAGI. The CDR3 has 15 residues. V lost 6 bases and J 10 bases, leaving 19 bases between the germline ends.

The chain couples TRBV18 to TRBJ2-7, with 9 bases fitting TRBD2. Germline CDR1 and CDR2: KGHSH and LQKENI. Losses at the gene ends were 4 bases for V and 5 bases for J; bases not matched to a gene: 12. The CDR3 totals 16 residues. Here the CDR3 reads CASSLPTREGLDEQYF. The DNA for the CDR3 is TGTGCCAGCTCACTTCCGACGCGGGAGGGCCTGGACGAGCAGTACTTC. The variable domain in full, with the rest retrieved from reference TRBV18 and TRBJ2-7, is NAGVMQNPRHLVRRRGQEARLRCSPMKGHSHVYWYRQLPEEGLKFMVYLQKENIIDESGMPKERFSAEFPKEGPSILRIQQVVRGDSAAYFCASSLPTREGLDEQYFGPGTRLTVT.

The table lists this clone with a few counts. The rearrangement uses TRBV6-5 and TRBJ2-7; no clear D. The CDR3 has 12 residues. CDR1 and CDR2 (germline): MNHEY, SVGAGI. Trimming left V 8 bases short and J 1 base short, with 9 bases between. The CDR3 DNA follows: TGTGCCAGCTTGGGCCGATCCTACGAGCAGTACTTC. This encodes CASLGRSYEQYF.

The chain combines TRBV27 with TRBJ1-1; 7 bases match TRBD1. The germline CDR1 and CDR2 sequences are MNHEY and SMNVEV (reference sequence). This CDR3 comprises 11 residues. The trim removed 8 bases at V and 5 bases at J, leaving 2 bases unmatched. The CDR3 bases are TGTGCCAGCCTGACAGGGACTGAAGCTTTCTTT. This sequence encodes CASLTGTEAFF.

The CDR3 protein is CAWNRDGSYEQYF. The CDR3, as DNA: TGTGCCTGGAACAGGGACGGCTCCTACGAGCAGTACTTC. The rearrangement uses TRBV30 and TRBJ2-7; tentative D call: TRBD1 (6 bases). This CDR3 is 13 amino acids long. Germline lookup yields CDR1 GTSNPN and CDR2 SVGIG (reference sequence). V lost 4 bases and J lost 0, with 10 bases in between. Full variable domain (remainder filled in from reference TRBV30 and TRBJ2-7): SQTIHQWPATLVQPVGSPLSLECTVEGTSNPNLYWYRQAAGRGLQLLFYSVGIGQISSEVPQNLSASRPQDRQFILSSKKLLLSDSGFYLCAWNRDGSYEQYFGPGTRLTVT.